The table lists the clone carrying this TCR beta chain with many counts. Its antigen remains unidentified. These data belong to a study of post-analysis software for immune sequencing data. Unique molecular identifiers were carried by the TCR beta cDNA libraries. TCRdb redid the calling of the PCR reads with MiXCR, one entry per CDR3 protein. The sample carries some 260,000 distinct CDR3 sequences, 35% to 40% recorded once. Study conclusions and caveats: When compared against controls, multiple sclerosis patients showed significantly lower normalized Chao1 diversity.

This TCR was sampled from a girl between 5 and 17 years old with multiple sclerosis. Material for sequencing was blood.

The CDR3 nucleotides are TGTGCCAGCAGACCGATAACTAGCGAACGGAGGTTCTTC. This sequence encodes CASRPITSERRFF. The chain has TRBV7-2 and TRBJ2-1; 7 nucleotides match TRBD2. Germline V gene data show CDR1 as SGHTA and CDR2 as FQGNSA. J was trimmed by 15 bases and V by 6 bases; bases with no gene match: 14. The CDR3 sequence is 13 residues long.